There are many counts of the clone carrying this T cell receptor beta chain. The antigen remains undetermined. TCRdb reprocessed the 5' RACE reads with MiXCR, giving one entry per CDR3 protein. The data show about 240,000 distinct CDR3 sequences, 20% to 30% seen once. This entry is derived from a study of CD8 T cells in ankylosing spondylitis. Study findings and constraints: Prior literature has documented some motif variants in synovial fluid and blood from reactive arthritis.

This sequence was found in a male donor with ankylosing spondylitis or in good health (not recorded which). The source material was blood, either unsorted or a sorted T cell fraction (not recorded which).

The CDR3 DNA sequence: TGTGCCAGCAGCTTGGCTCAGGGATTGGGGGCTTTGAGAGAGACCCAGTACTTC. It yields the protein CASSLAQGLGALRETQYF. The chain has TRBV5-6 and TRBJ2-5; possibly TRBD1 for D (6 bases). This CDR3 is built from 18 residues. Germline-derived CDR1 and CDR2 are SGHDT and YYEEEE. The V and J ends lost 0 bases and 4 bases respectively, with 22 bases between them. The full variable domain, completed using reference TRBV5-6 and TRBJ2-5, is DAGVTQSPTHLIKTRGQQVTLRCSPKSGHDTVSWYQQALGQGPQFIFQYYEEEERQRGNFPDRFSGHQFPNYSSELNVNALLLGDSALYLCASSLAQGLGALRETQYFGPGTRLLVL.